The clone carrying this T cell receptor beta chain has a count of ten or more. The antigen remains undetermined. Trimming left V 8 bases short and J 1 base short, with 8 bases between. Germline assignment: CDR1 SNHLY and CDR2 FYNNEI. This CDR3 contains 12 residues. The record originates from a study of HIV-infected patients and healthy controls. The repertoire came from unfractionated whole blood and reflected all unsorted peripheral T cells. Study-wide results and caveats: Healthy controls carried many MAIT alpha-chain CDR3s, while HIV+ repertoires had few. Compared with healthy controls, HIV-infected patients showed less CDR3 sharing between individuals.

cDNA was made from approximately 500 ng RNA using alpha and beta constant primers. Alpha and beta chain libraries were made separately by chain-specific third strand synthesis with multiplexing indices. Each CDR3 protein is one row after TCRdb ran MiXCR on the 5' RACE reads. The profile shows some 12,000 distinct CDR3 sequences, around a tenth of them singletons. Sequencing used blood, obtained before antiretroviral therapy. J is TRBJ1-1 and V is TRBV2, with D maybe TRBD1 (6 bases). This receptor was identified in an adult with HIV infection. The donor label of this sample is uncertain. In DNA form, the CDR3 reads TGTGCCAGCCTCAGGGGGAACACTGAAGCTTTCTTT. This codes for CASLRGNTEAFF.